The 10 T cell receptor beta chains given below trace back to one sample, sequenced in a study of beta chain features in type 1 diabetes. Whole-study results and caveats: Moderate yet significant TCRB CDR3 shortening was seen in Type 1 diabetes patients in all four CD4+ subsets.

cDNA synthesis used the whole RNA isolate, giving expressed TCRB sequences. The method was immunoSEQ multiplex PCR; TCRdb's version includes in-frame clones alone and lacks a portion of them. The data hold around 56,000 clones, with approximately 52% observed a single time. The antigens for these receptors are not known. The sequencing input was Tregs from blood. The source is a woman aged 40 to 50 with type 1 diabetes.

The chain links TRBV6-5 to TRBJ2-4; a weak D match, TRBD2 (5 bases). Looked up from germline, CDR1 is MNHEY and CDR2 is SVGAGI. The CDR3 spans 13 residues. V lost 5 bases and J lost 5, with 10 bases in between. The CDR3 here is CASSAGRQNIQYF. CDR3 nucleotides: TGTGCCAGCAGTGCGGGCCGACAAAACATTCAGTACTTC.

The gene calls are TRBV28 and TRBJ1-5, with TRBD1 identical over 11 bases. With V trimmed by 4 bases and J by 6 bases, 8 bases remained unmatched. The CDR3 is 16 residues long. Germline CDR1 MDHEN, CDR2 SYDVKM. This CDR3 is CASSSPGQGVAQPQHF. CDR3 nucleotide sequence: TGTGCCAGCAGTTCGCCGGGACAGGGGGTTGCTCAGCCCCAGCATTTT.

This clone occurred a few times. The chain carries TRBV19 and TRBJ1-1, with 7 bases fitting TRBD1. From germline, CDR1 is LNHDA and CDR2 SQIVND (reference sequence). V shed 5 bases, J shed 11 bases, and the junction held 11 bases outside the gene matches. CDR3 length equals 13 residues. This chain's CDR3 is CASSEAQGRRAFF. The CDR3 coding sequence is TGTGCCAGTAGTGAAGCACAGGGGCGCCGGGCTTTCTTT.

This chain uses TRBV7-2 with TRBJ2-1, with 11 positions matching TRBD2. This CDR3 is built from 16 residues. Trimming took 6 bases from V and 7 from J; bases not matched to a gene: 11. CDR1 is SGHTA, CDR2 FQGNSA, per germline. The CDR3 bases are TGTGCCAGCAGTCGCATTAGCGGGAGGGCCACAAATGAGCAGTTCTTC. Translating gives CASSRISGRATNEQFF.

The chain uses TRBV15 and TRBJ2-7, with unresolved D. There are 14 residues in the CDR3. V was shortened by 0 bases and J by 2 bases, with 8 bases between the two germline ends. Germline CDR1 reads LNHNV; CDR2 reads YYDKDF (reference sequence). CDR3 residues: CATSREQSAYEQYF. CDR3 nucleotides: TGTGCCACCAGCAGAGAGCAGAGCGCCTACGAGCAGTACTTC.

The chain uses TRBV6-1 and TRBJ2-1, with D possibly TRBD2 on 6 matching bases. Germline CDR1 MNHNS, CDR2 SASEGT. This CDR3 spans 13 amino acids. Between the trimmed V and J ends, which lost 6 bases and 8 bases, there was a span of 14 bases. DNA of the CDR3: TGTGCCAGCAGAGGCGGGGTGACGCATGAGCAGTTCTTC. The encoded protein is CASRGGVTHEQFF.

The chain combines TRBV9 with TRBJ2-2; the D is unclear. Germline V gives CDR1 SGDLS, CDR2 YYNGEE. The CDR3 length is 12 residues. The ends were cut back, 4 bases at V and 6 bases at J, with 7 bases in the middle. This CDR3 reads CASSTVAGELFF. The CDR3 DNA reads TGTGCCAGCAGCACAGTGGCCGGGGAGCTGTTTTTT.

V and J are TRBV6-5 and TRBJ1-3, with D unclear. This CDR3 region has 11 residues. Looked up from germline, CDR1 is MNHEY and CDR2 is SVGAGI. V was clipped by 6 bases and J by 8 bases, with 8 bases between them. The CDR3 protein is CASSRGDTIYF. As DNA, the CDR3 is TGTGCCAGCAGCCGAGGAGACACCATATATTTT.

In DNA form, the CDR3 reads TGTGCCAGCAGCTTGCTGTTGGCTCAGGCAACGCAGTATTTT. Encoded protein: CASSLLLAQATQYF. The chain combines TRBV5-5 with TRBJ2-3; no reliable D call. This CDR3 has 14 amino acids. V was clipped by 1 base and J by 9 bases, with 15 bases between them. Germline loops: CDR1 SGHKS, CDR2 YYEKEE (reference sequence).

The table lists this clone with a few counts. The J gene is TRBJ2-2, the V gene TRBV2, with D possibly being TRBD2 (6 bases). Between the trimmed V and J ends, which lost 2 bases and 1 base, there was a span of 11 bases. Germline CDR1 is SNHLY and CDR2 is FYNNEI. There are 16 residues in the CDR3. The CDR3: CASSERGRKNTGELFF. CDR3 bases: TGTGCCAGCAGTGAAAGAGGGAGGAAGAACACCGGGGAGCTGTTTTTT.